This TCR beta chain was sequenced during a study of cytomegalovirus exposure and HLA in healthy donors (dated by TCRdb to the late 2010s). About the study as a whole: According to an earlier analysis of 587 of the donors, some 180 million T cells yielded roughly 110 million unique TCR beta sequences and 250 to 350 Gb of sequence data. All discovery cohort repertoires had been generated using a single sequencing platform. Among the 398 genotyped donors, approximately 81% belonged to the genetic ancestry cluster associated with self-reported Caucasian donors. The aim of the study was to test whether cataloging public T cell receptors could identify signatures of past pathogen exposure. In a later analysis, previously published TCR beta repertoires from 550 to 750 donors were re-analyzed and high-resolution HLA genotyping was added so that TCR occurrence patterns could be studied. Besides the first cohort of 550 to 750 subjects, a separate validation cohort made up of some 110 different subjects was used. The number of typed donors differed by locus: about 629-630 for A, B, C, DRB1 and DQB1; 522 for DQA1; some 590 for DPA1; and some 430 for DPB1. Donor age, sex, ethnicity and CMV serostatus were compiled together with the repertoire data. Among around 400 genotyped donors of the cohort, an average of approximately 230,000 unique TCR beta nucleotide sequences were sequenced per donor, 15% to 20% of them non-productive. HLA typing covered class I and class II loci at four-digit resolution. About five DR-DQ haplotypes were treated as single units for association and clustering because of strong linkage in the cohort. Rather than using new phenotypic data, the later analysis identified candidate immune exposures from TCR beta sequences and from how often those sequences occurred across donors. Around 320 gigabases of sequencing data and tens of millions of unique TCR sequences were included in an early release covering 550 to 650 HLA-typed donors. A later genetic analysis took genome-wide SNP genotypes for about 55% of the roughly 700 donors and used that subset as a discovery cohort. The study profiled the T cell repertoires of hundreds of subjects by immunosequencing and related them to cytomegalovirus serostatus. To decide whether each TCR beta V gene segment behaved as functional or pseudogenic, an earlier analysis of some 600 of the donors relied on high-throughput TCR beta sequencing. To predict cytomegalovirus infection status, the study combined high-throughput TCR immunosequencing, statistical association of individual TCRs with disease status, and machine learning.

The cohort was made up of hundreds of healthy bone marrow donors. At the time of sampling, every cohort member was nominally healthy, though immune exposures that went unrecorded were likely present. The donor was CMV seronegative and belonged to the group of 350 or so seronegative cohort members. A peripheral blood sample was provided by each donor, and peripheral blood mononuclear cells were used for TCR beta sequencing. Genomic DNA extraction from the blood cell samples was performed with the Qiagen DNeasy Blood Extraction Kit. Looking up the germline V gene yields CDR1 MNHNS and CDR2 SASEGT. Unmatched junction bases come to 4, with V trimmed by 4 bases and J by 3 bases. There are 14 amino acids in the CDR3, from cysteine to phenylalanine inclusive. Solely the CDR3 DNA is kept, with 42 bases framed from the first base. As concerns this clone: Its antigen has not been determined. No base quality values were provided; no much bigger clone lies one nucleotide off.

What the authors observed across the whole study: The sequencing pipeline was judged likely to have produced a cluster of highly shared sequence variants as a technical artifact. Specific HLA alleles were associated with some 15,000 TCR beta sequences at a false discovery rate of 0.05 in a later analysis. Immune exposure information for the cohort was limited to CMV serostatus. In a later analysis, HLA-associated TCR beta chains were found to be more clonally expanded and to have lower generation probabilities than equally common non-associated chains. Correlated functional status among segregating V segments might be attributable to linkage disequilibrium, but an unknown experimental factor could not be ruled out. In a later analysis, TCR association rates were found to vary across HLA loci, with the most associated TCRs seen for DRB1 alleles and the fewest for HLA-C alleles. The authors suggested that the approach could potentially be generalized to other disease states and immunological phenotypes. Three of the identified cytomegalovirus-associated TCR beta chains were confirmed in vitro to be specific for cytomegalovirus antigens. An association between a missense DCLRE1C variant and V-gene and J-gene trimming of TCR beta chains was found in a later genetic analysis and replicated in an independent cohort. The study listed 150 to 200 TCR beta chains as associated with cytomegalovirus. According to a later analysis, parvovirus B19, influenza, CMV and Epstein-Barr virus appeared linked to several top co-occurrence clusters. Because the 87-base-pair reads could not distinguish some IMGT-functional V segments, including TRBV6-2 and TRBV6-3, those segments were excluded. Compared with the roughly 700-donor mean, donors in an Asian-associated ancestry cluster had fewer N-insertions in productive TCRs, according to a later genetic analysis. Presence/absence analyses assumed roughly uniform sequencing depth across donors, an assumption that may not hold. According to a later analysis, most CMV-associated TCR beta chains appeared to be HLA-restricted, and the HLA associations seemed to be driven largely by CMV exposure. This cohort had only TCR beta chains sequenced, and the lack of alpha or paired-chain data limited which features could be detected. The classifier was reported to diagnose cytomegalovirus status with high specificity and sensitivity in both the original cohort and the validation cohort. Because HLA typing was unavailable for some donors at each locus, only the typed subset was used in association tests. Across donors, most TCR sequences were observed very rarely, whereas some public TCRs were present in many individuals. Because counts were too low, 15 to 20 rarely observed V segments, including chromosome 9 orphons, were excluded from the earlier analysis of around 590 of the donors. An earlier analysis of approximately 590 of the donors showed that most TCR beta V segments appeared in productive rearrangements either about 90% or about 30% of the time, which broadly matched IMGT annotations. Assigning TCR associations to individual alleles was difficult when HLA alleles, especially DR and DQ, strongly co-occurred. A further reported finding was that TCR beta sequences accurately predicted the HLA-A and HLA-B alleles for most subjects in the first cohort.

The library was produced with the immunoSEQ multiplex PCR assay. For the multiplex PCR, a mixture combining 60 forward primers for TCR Vbeta segments and 13 reverse primers for TCR Jbeta segments was used. Amplification of the CDR3 region of rearranged TCR beta genes was performed with a multiplex PCR assay on genomic DNA. On the Illumina HiSeq System, the amplified TCR beta libraries were sequenced as 87-base-pair reads. In the source study's methods: A later analysis tallied roughly 78 million unique TCR beta chains across the 666 repertoires, and some 12 million of those chains were shared by two or more donors. To remove PCR and sequencing errors, raw reads were error-corrected and collapsed into unique sequences using a nearest-neighbor algorithm that merged closely related sequences. V, D and J gene segments were assigned by aligning CDR3 sequences to IMGT reference sequences. For a sequence to be retained, a match of at least six nucleotides was required to both a V gene segment and a J gene segment. A rearrangement counted as productive if the CDR3 had no stop codons and remained in frame with V and J, and every other rearrangement counted as non-productive. CDR3 was defined by IMGT convention, running from the second conserved V-encoded cysteine to the conserved J-encoded phenylalanine. Sequences without an unambiguous match to a single V gene segment were excluded from the earlier analysis of almost 600 of the donors. An earlier analysis of several hundred of the donors called V segments functional above 56.7% productive rearrangements and segregating when the between-donor standard deviation exceeded 5%. A statistical classification framework was developed to diagnose cytomegalovirus status using the catalog of TCR beta chain sequences. In a later analysis, V and J genes were assigned by comparing TCR nucleotide sequences against IMGT/GENE-DB human TR gene sequences. The TCRdist pipeline was used in a later analysis to assign CDR3 sequences and most-parsimonious VDJ recombination scenarios. In a later analysis, each TCR beta chain was defined by its CDR3 amino acid sequence together with its V-gene family, and reads lacking a unique V-gene family were excluded. To address suspected cross-contamination and a sequencing artifact, a later analysis removed around 600 highly shared, low-generation-probability nucleotide sequences. A later analysis calculated a clonal expansion index for each public chain from normalized within-repertoire ranks of inferred template counts. In a later analysis, generation probabilities were computed using a VDJ recombination model fitted to out-of-frame rearrangements, and the results were checked against IGoR. A later analysis scored TCR-TCR, TCR-HLA and TCR-CMV co-occurrence with hypergeometric tests, applying a repertoire-size bias correction to TCR pairs. In a later analysis, false discovery rates were estimated by permuting HLA or CMV assignments 20 times. In a later analysis, co-occurring TCRs were grouped with DBSCAN, and TCRdist sequence similarity was added when clustering was performed within HLA-allele-positive subsets. Repertoires with fewer than 30,000 or more than 120,000 public chains, plus five repertoires with anomalous nucleotide sharing, were excluded from co-occurrence clustering. Imported from immuneACCESS, the table was reduced by TCRdb to in-frame sequences with V and J called. These copies leave out some clones; in studies compared against another copy, an unresolved V gene accounts for under half, and the cause of the remainder is not known. For V, J and clone size, that table is used; D and trimming come from the DNA. The sample includes around 130,000 clones, with approximately 82% observed a single time. The ten largest account for 2.5% to 3% of the sample.

Sequences were obtained from PBMCs. The chain is encoded by TRBV6-1 joined to TRBJ2-3; 7 bases in between match TRBD2. The TCR was taken from a boy under 10 years old in good health and CMV-seronegative. The DNA sequence is TGTGCCAGCAGTGGGGGGGGTAGGACAGATACGCAGTATTTT. It is translated as CASSGGGRTDTQYF.